This T cell receptor beta chain derives from a study of PD-1 blockade in mismatch repair-deficient tumors. Looking at the study overall: Patients had 12 mismatch repair-deficient cancer types and were previously treated and progressing.

CDR1 SGDLS and CDR2 YYNGEE come from the germline V gene. V lost 4 bases and J lost 10, with 18 bases in between. The CDR3 has 13 residues. The data were produced by immunoSEQ multiplex PCR, yet TCRdb's version contains in-frame clones alone and is incomplete. In the table there are 40,000 to 60,000 clones, 81% of which are singletons. Mismatch repair deficiency was confirmed in all patients, by PCR or immunohistochemistry. TCR sequencing covered three patients who responded to pembrolizumab. The V call is TRBV9, the J call TRBJ2-7; D might be TRBD1 or TRBD2, each matching 5 bases. The material sequenced was peripheral blood, taken approximately 18 weeks after starting pembrolizumab. This TCR derives from an adult with mismatch repair-deficient cancer. CDR3 sequence reads: CASSSSGAIDQYF. DNA of the CDR3: TGTGCCAGCAGCTCCTCCGGGGCCATCGACCAGTACTTC.